These T cell receptor beta chains were read from a single sample in a study of blood T cell repertoires in COVID-19. Sequencing was performed with immunoSEQ multiplex PCR; in TCRdb, only in-frame clones are kept and a portion is missing. The sample holds tens of thousands of clones, approximately 80% seen once. The sample taken for sequencing was peripheral blood. The receptor source for this set is a human donor in a cohort sampled during active COVID-19. Each CDR3 is given with its conserved first and last residue. A D gene is named only where the DNA matches it firmly. A clone size is listed for some rows: how often the clone was seen (once, few, many), or a class if it is expanded.

J gene	D gene	V gene	clone size	CDR3 protein	CDR3 DNA
TRBJ1-3	TRBD1	TRBV5-4	NA	CASSLDQGGKNTIYF	TGTGCCAGCAGCTTGGATCAGGGGGGAAAAAACACCATATATTTT
TRBJ2-6	TRBD1	TRBV18	NA	CASSPDRGSFSGANVLTF	TGTGCCAGCTCACCAGACAGGGGAAGCTTCTCTGGGGCCAACGTCCTGACTTTC
TRBJ2-4	TRBD2	TRBV11-2	NA	CASSFGPSGRGAKNIQYF	TGTGCCAGCAGCTTCGGGCCTAGCGGGAGGGGGGCCAAAAACATTCAGTACTTC
TRBJ2-1	TRBD2	TRBV15	NA	CATSRDYPAGGRNEQFF	TGTGCCACCAGCAGAGATTACCCAGCGGGAGGAAGGAATGAGCAGTTCTTC
TRBJ2-2	NA	TRBV19	many	CASRGGTDTGELFF	TGTGCCAGTAGGGGGGGAACGGATACCGGGGAGCTGTTTTTT
TRBJ1-5	NA	TRBV28	NA	CASSFFPGFNQPQHF	TGTGCCAGCAGTTTTTTTCCGGGGTTCAATCAGCCCCAGCATTTT
TRBJ2-1	TRBD1	TRBV6-5	NA	CASSYSRTGYNEQFF	TGTGCCAGCAGTTACTCGAGGACAGGCTATAATGAGCAGTTCTTC
TRBJ1-2	NA	TRBV28	NA	CASSLWIGGGYGYTF	TGTGCCAGCAGTTTATGGATAGGGGGGGGCTATGGCTACACCTTC
TRBJ2-7	NA	TRBV7-3	few	CASSQTTTDSYEQYF	TGTGCCAGCAGCCAGACTACGACGGACTCCTACGAGCAGTACTTC
TRBJ2-7	TRBD1	TRBV6-5	NA	CASFKTGGRDEQYF	TGTGCCAGTTTCAAGACAGGGGGGAGAGACGAGCAGTACTTC
TRBJ1-5	TRBD1	TRBV2	few	CASRLDRGAGRPQHF	TGTGCCAGCAGACTTGACAGGGGCGCCGGTAGACCCCAGCATTTT
TRBJ2-1	TRBD1	TRBV6-5	NA	CASKGRQGPYNEQFF	TGTGCCAGCAAAGGAAGACAGGGTCCCTACAATGAGCAGTTCTTC
TRBJ1-2	NA	TRBV2	few	CASTLTRSNYGYTF	TGTGCCAGCACCTTGACACGCTCTAACTATGGCTACACCTTC
TRBJ1-1	NA	TRBV4-1	NA	CASSQEGRGRNTEAFF	TGCGCCAGCAGCCAAGAGGGGAGGGGCCGGAACACTGAAGCTTTCTTT
TRBJ2-1	TRBD2	TRBV6-2/TRBV6-3	many	CASSYSGLAGIYNEQFF	TGTGCCAGCAGTTACTCTGGGCTAGCGGGGATCTACAATGAGCAGTTCTTC
TRBJ2-3	NA	TRBV7-3	NA	CASSLIHSADTQYF	TGTGCCAGCAGCTTAATCCATAGCGCAGATACGCAGTATTTT
TRBJ2-7	NA	TRBV5-6	NA	CASSLTGGGTYEQYF	TGTGCCAGCAGCTTAACGGGTGGGGGGACCTACGAGCAGTACTTC
TRBJ2-2	TRBD2	TRBV28	NA	CASSGGAGELFF	TGTGCCAGCAGCGGGGGGGCCGGGGAGCTGTTTTTT
TRBJ1-2	NA	TRBV5-3	NA	CARSLAGGVSIGGYGYTF	TGTGCCAGAAGCTTGGCCGGGGGGGTTTCTATAGGCGGCTATGGCTACACCTTC
TRBJ1-5	TRBD1	TRBV11-2	few	CASSPDRGNQPQHF	TGTGCCAGCAGTCCGGACAGGGGCAATCAGCCCCAGCATTTT
TRBJ2-7	TRBD2	TRBV7-9	once	CASSPGLAGGPSDEQYF	TGTGCCAGCAGCCCGGGACTAGCGGGAGGCCCTTCCGACGAGCAGTACTTC
TRBJ1-1	NA	TRBV28	NA	CASSGAGRRTEAFF	TGTGCCAGCAGTGGGGCAGGGAGGAGAACTGAAGCTTTCTTT
TRBJ1-2	TRBD1	TRBV19	NA	CASSINAGGSYGYTF	TGTGCCAGTAGTATAAACGCAGGGGGGAGCTATGGCTACACCTTC
TRBJ1-6	TRBD1	TRBV28	few	CASTTGGLPYNSPLHF	TGTGCCAGCACCACAGGGGGTCTCCCCTATAATTCACCCCTCCACTTT
TRBJ2-7	TRBD1	TRBV6-7	NA	CASTITGTESYEQYF	TGTGCCAGCACCATCACCGGGACAGAGTCCTACGAGCAGTACTTC
TRBJ1-6	NA	TRBV21-1	NA	CASSKKREWVAPLHF	TGTGCCAGCAGCAAAAAACGGGAGTGGGTGGCACCCCTCCACTTT
TRBJ2-7	TRBD1	TRBV10-1	NA	CASSPRQGDEQYF	TGCGCCAGCAGTCCTCGACAGGGCGACGAGCAGTACTTC
TRBJ1-4	NA	TRBV11-2	NA	CASSSSGQREKLFF	TGTGCCAGCAGCTCCTCAGGGCAGAGGGAAAAACTGTTTTTT
TRBJ1-4	NA	TRBV28	once	CASSRRQPNEKLFF	TGTGCCAGCAGTCGTCGACAGCCTAATGAAAAACTGTTTTTT
TRBJ2-1	TRBD2	TRBV7-3	NA	CASSPERGGPRNEQFF	TGTGCCAGCAGCCCCGAGCGGGGGGGCCCTAGGAATGAGCAGTTCTTC
TRBJ2-1	TRBD2	TRBV10-3	once	CAISAGLAGVEQFF	TGTGCCATCAGTGCTGGACTAGCGGGAGTTGAGCAGTTCTTC
TRBJ1-2	TRBD1	TRBV7-3	NA	CASSSQNNKQGVVTF	TGTGCCAGCAGCTCCCAAAATAACAAACAGGGGGTAGTCACCTTC
TRBJ1-3	TRBD1	TRBV5-1	NA	CASRGDRAGNTIYF	TGCGCCAGCAGAGGTGACAGGGCTGGAAACACCATATATTTT
TRBJ1-1	TRBD1	TRBV7-6	NA	CASSPDRVSTEAFF	TGTGCCAGCAGCCCTGACAGGGTATCCACTGAAGCTTTCTTT
TRBJ2-1	NA	TRBV18	NA	CASSPSGSSYNEQFF	TGTGCCAGCTCACCTTCAGGTTCCTCCTACAATGAGCAGTTCTTC
TRBJ2-5	TRBD2	TRBV7-6	NA	CASGQAGAETQYF	TGTGCCAGCGGCCAAGCGGGGGCTGAGACCCAGTACTTC
TRBJ2-7	TRBD2	TRBV19	NA	CASSIGGTSGGLSYEQYF	TGTGCCAGTAGTATTGGTGGGACTAGCGGGGGCCTATCCTACGAGCAGTACTTC
TRBJ2-1	NA	TRBV2	NA	CASKRVNNEQFF	TGTGCCAGCAAGAGGGTTAACAATGAGCAGTTCTTC
TRBJ2-7	TRBD2	TRBV5-6	NA	CASSVGAHRGGAYEQYF	TGTGCCAGCAGCGTAGGTGCGCATCGCGGGGGGGCGTACGAGCAGTACTTC
TRBJ2-6	NA	TRBV2	NA	CASSPTTYGANVLTF	TGTGCCAGCAGCCCAACTACGTATGGGGCCAACGTCCTGACTTTC